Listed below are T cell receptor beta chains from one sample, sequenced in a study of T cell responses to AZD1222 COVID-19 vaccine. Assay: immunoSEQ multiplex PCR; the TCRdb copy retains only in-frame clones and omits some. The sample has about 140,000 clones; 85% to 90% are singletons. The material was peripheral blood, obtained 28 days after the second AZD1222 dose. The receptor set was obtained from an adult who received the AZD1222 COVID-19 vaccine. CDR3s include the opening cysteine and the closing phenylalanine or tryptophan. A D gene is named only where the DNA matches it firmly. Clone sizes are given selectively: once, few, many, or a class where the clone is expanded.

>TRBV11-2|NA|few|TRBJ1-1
CASSSIRHGKIRAEAFF
TGTGCCAGCAGCTCCATAAGACATGGGAAGATTCGGGCTGAAGCTTTCTTT
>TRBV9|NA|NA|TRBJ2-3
CASSVEAFTDTQYF
TGTGCCAGCAGCGTAGAGGCGTTCACAGATACGCAGTATTTT
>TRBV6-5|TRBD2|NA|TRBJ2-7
CASTLADYEQYF
TGTGCCAGCACACTAGCGGACTACGAGCAGTACTTC
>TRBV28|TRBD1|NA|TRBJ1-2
CASRGTGRAYGYTF
TGTGCCAGCAGAGGGACAGGGAGGGCCTATGGCTACACCTTC
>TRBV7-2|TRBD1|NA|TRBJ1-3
CASSLTGGAGNTIYF
TGTGCCAGCAGCTTAACAGGGGGTGCTGGAAACACCATATATTTT
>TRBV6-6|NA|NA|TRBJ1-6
CASSLGSGEPPLHF
TGTGCCAGCAGTTTAGGAAGTGGGGAACCCCCCCTCCACTTT
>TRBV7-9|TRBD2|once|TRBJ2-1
CASSLASGGAGEQFF
TGTGCCAGCAGCTTAGCTAGCGGGGGGGCAGGTGAGCAGTTCTTC
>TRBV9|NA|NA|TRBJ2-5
CASSPSAPRWETQYF
TGTGCCAGCAGCCCGTCGGCGCCCAGGTGGGAGACCCAGTACTTC
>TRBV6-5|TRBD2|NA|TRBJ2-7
CASKREYSYEQYF
TGTGCCAGCAAGCGGGAGTACAGTTACGAGCAGTACTTC
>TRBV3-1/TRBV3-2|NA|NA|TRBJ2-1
CASSQSLKGEQFF
TGTGCCAGCAGCCAAAGCCTAAAGGGGGAGCAGTTCTTC
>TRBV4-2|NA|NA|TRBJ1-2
CASSPQGRDRRYGYTF
TGTGCCAGCAGCCCACAAGGCCGAGACAGACGCTATGGCTACACCTTC
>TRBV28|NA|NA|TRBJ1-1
CASSLSFSLLNTEAFF
TGTGCCAGCAGTTTATCATTTTCCCTGCTTAACACTGAAGCTTTCTTT
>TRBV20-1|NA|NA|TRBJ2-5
CSARDSLQYF
TGCAGTGCTAGAGATAGTCTCCAGTACTTC
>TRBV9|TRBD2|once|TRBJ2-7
CASSPSGRSYEQYF
TGTGCCAGCAGCCCCAGCGGGAGAAGCTACGAGCAGTACTTC
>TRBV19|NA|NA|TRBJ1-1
CASRPTVPTEAFF
TGTGCCAGTAGACCGACAGTTCCCACTGAAGCTTTCTTT
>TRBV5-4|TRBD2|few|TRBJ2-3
CASSLGSFAGVTDTQYF
TGTGCCAGCAGCTTGGGGTCCTTTGCGGGAGTCACAGATACGCAGTATTTT
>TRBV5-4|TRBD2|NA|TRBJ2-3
CASSFSGGAGDTQYF
TGTGCCAGCAGCTTTAGCGGGGGGGCGGGAGATACGCAGTATTTT
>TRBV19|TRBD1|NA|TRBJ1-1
CASSRDRGKEAFF
TGTGCCAGTAGCCGGGACAGGGGTAAAGAAGCTTTCTTT
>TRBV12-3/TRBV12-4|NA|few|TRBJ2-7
CASSPGPANEQYF
TGTGCCAGCAGCCCCGGCCCCGCCAACGAGCAGTACTTC
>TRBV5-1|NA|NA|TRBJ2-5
CASRQLTVETQYF
TGCGCCAGCCGACAGTTAACCGTAGAGACCCAGTACTTC
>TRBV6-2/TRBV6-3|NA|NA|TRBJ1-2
CASSRVPDTQYYGYTF
TGTGCCAGCAGCCGTGTCCCGGACACACAATACTATGGCTACACCTTC
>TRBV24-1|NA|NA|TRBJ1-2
CATSDWDRNYGYTF
TGTGCCACCAGTGATTGGGACCGTAACTATGGCTACACCTTC
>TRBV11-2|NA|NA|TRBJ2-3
CASSLGGDTQYF
TGTGCCAGCAGCTTAGGAGGCGATACGCAGTATTTT
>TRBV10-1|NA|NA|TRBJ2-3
CASSASTDTQYF
TGCGCCAGCAGTGCTTCAACAGATACGCAGTATTTT
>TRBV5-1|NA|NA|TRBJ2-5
CASTSGQQETQYF
TGCGCCAGCACAAGCGGTCAGCAAGAGACCCAGTACTTC
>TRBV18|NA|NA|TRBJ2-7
CASSPGRSSYEQYF
TGTGCCAGCTCACCGGGACGGAGCTCCTACGAGCAGTACTTC
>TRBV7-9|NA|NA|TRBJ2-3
CASSRGAQPSTDTQYF
TGTGCCAGCAGCAGGGGGGCCCAGCCTAGCACAGATACGCAGTATTTT
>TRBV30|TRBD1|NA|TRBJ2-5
CAWSLGTGLKETQYF
TGTGCCTGGAGTCTAGGGACAGGTTTGAAAGAGACCCAGTACTTC
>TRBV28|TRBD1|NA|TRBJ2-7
CATRDRGLRGSYEQYF
TGTGCCACCCGGGACAGGGGATTGCGGGGCTCCTACGAGCAGTACTTC
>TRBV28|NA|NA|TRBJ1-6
CASSHDRRNSPLHF
TGTGCCAGCAGTCATGACAGGAGAAATTCACCCCTCCACTTT
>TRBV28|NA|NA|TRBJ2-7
CASSQAYEQYF
TGTGCCAGCAGTCAGGCTTACGAGCAGTACTTC
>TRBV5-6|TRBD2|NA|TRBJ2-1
CASSLRDYGNEQFF
TGTGCCAGCAGCCTAAGGGACTACGGCAATGAGCAGTTCTTC
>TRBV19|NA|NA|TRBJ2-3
CASSIGSGGRFTDTQYF
TGTGCCAGTAGTATAGGGTCGGGGGGCCGGTTCACAGATACGCAGTATTTT
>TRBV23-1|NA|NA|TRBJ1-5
CASSHLPPRPHGNQPQHF
TGCGCCAGCAGTCACCTGCCGCCGCGTCCGCACGGCAATCAGCCCCAGCATTTT
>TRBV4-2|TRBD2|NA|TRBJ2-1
CASSQAGTSGYNEQFF
TGTGCCAGCAGCCAAGCTGGGACTAGCGGCTACAATGAGCAGTTCTTC
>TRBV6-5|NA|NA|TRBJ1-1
CASRAGQSNTEAFF
TGTGCCAGCAGGGCCGGACAGTCGAACACTGAAGCTTTCTTT
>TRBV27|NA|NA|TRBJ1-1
CASSSNTEAFF
TGTGCCAGCAGTTCGAACACTGAAGCTTTCTTT
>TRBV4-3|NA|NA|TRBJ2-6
CASSPVQGSGANVLTF
TGCGCCAGCAGCCCAGTACAGGGTTCCGGGGCCAACGTCCTGACTTTC
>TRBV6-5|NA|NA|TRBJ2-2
CASSYHINTGELFF
TGTGCCAGCAGTTACCACATTAACACCGGGGAGCTGTTTTTT
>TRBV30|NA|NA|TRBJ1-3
CAWGSPGPGNTIYF
TGTGCCTGGGGATCCCCCGGGCCGGGAAACACCATATATTTT
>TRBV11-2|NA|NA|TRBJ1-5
CASSRGDDQPQHF
TGTGCCAGCAGCAGGGGCGATGATCAGCCCCAGCATTTT
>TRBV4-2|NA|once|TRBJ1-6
CASTPGGNSPLHF
TGTGCCAGCACCCCGGGGGGCAATTCACCCCTCCACTTT
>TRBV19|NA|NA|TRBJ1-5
CASSIGGVSDQPQHF
TGTGCCAGTAGCATAGGGGGGGTTTCGGATCAGCCCCAGCATTTT
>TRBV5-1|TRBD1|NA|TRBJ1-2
CASSPDRGFGYTF
TGCGCCAGCAGCCCCGACAGGGGGTTTGGCTACACCTTC
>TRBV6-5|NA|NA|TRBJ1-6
CASYPLTPYNSPLHF
TGTGCCAGCTATCCTTTGACACCCTATAATTCACCCCTCCACTTT
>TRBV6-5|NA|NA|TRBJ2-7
CASSYSRGGSYEQYF
TGTGCCAGCAGTTACTCACGAGGGGGCTCCTACGAGCAGTACTTC
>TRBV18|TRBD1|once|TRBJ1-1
CASSPPDRGNTEAFF
TGTGCCAGCTCACCACCGGACAGGGGAAACACTGAAGCTTTCTTT
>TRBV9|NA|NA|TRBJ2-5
CASSVASGRQETQYF
TGTGCCAGCAGCGTAGCCAGCGGACGACAAGAGACCCAGTACTTC
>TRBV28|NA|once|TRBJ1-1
CASSSPNTEAFF
TGTGCCAGCAGTTCACCGAACACTGAAGCTTTCTTT
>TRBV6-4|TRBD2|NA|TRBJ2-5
CASTTLAGVPKETQYF
TGTGCCAGCACCACCTTAGCGGGTGTCCCGAAAGAGACCCAGTACTTC
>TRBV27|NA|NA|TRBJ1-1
CASSLFEGGNTEAFF
TGTGCCAGCAGTTTATTTGAGGGGGGGAACACTGAAGCTTTCTTT
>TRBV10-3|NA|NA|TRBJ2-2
CAISDNTGELFF
TGTGCCATCAGTGATAACACCGGGGAGCTGTTTTTT
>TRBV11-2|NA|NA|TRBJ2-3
CASSFSTDTQYF
TGTGCCAGCAGCTTTTCAACAGATACGCAGTATTTT
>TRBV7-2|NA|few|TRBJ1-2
CASSLAFDDGYTF
TGTGCCAGCAGCTTAGCTTTTGACGATGGCTACACCTTC
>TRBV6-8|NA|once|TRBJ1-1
CASSYSFTEAFF
TGTGCCAGCAGTTACAGTTTCACTGAAGCTTTCTTT
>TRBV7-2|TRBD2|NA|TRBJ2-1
CASSSLAGGRYEQFF
TGTGCCAGCAGCTCACTAGCGGGAGGGCGATATGAGCAGTTCTTC
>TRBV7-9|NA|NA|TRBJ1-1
CASSLSTEAFF
TGTGCCAGCAGCCTGTCCACTGAAGCTTTCTTT
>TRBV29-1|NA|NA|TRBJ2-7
CSAQDTPYEQYF
TGCAGCGCCCAGGACACTCCCTACGAGCAGTACTTC
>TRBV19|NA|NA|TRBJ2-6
CASTPARDFGANVLTF
TGTGCCAGTACCCCGGCGCGGGACTTCGGGGCCAACGTCCTGACTTTC
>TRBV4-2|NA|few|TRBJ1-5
CASSQESDSNQPQHF
TGTGCCAGCAGCCAAGAATCAGATAGCAATCAGCCCCAGCATTTT